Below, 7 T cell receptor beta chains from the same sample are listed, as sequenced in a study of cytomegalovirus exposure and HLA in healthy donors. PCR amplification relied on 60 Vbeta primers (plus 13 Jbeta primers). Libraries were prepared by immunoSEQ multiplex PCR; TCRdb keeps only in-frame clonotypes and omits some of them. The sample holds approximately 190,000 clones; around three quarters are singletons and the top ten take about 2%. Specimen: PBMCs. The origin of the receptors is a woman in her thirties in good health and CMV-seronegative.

CDR3 in amino acids: CASSLLRANEKLFF. DNA of the CDR3: TGTGCCAGCAGCTTGCTCAGGGCTAATGAAAAACTGTTTTTT. The chain is built from TRBV5-6 and TRBJ1-4; maybe TRBD1 (5 bases). Trimming took 1 base from V and 3 from J, leaving 7 bases between them. The CDR3 totals 14 residues. CDR1 SGHDT and CDR2 YYEEEE come from the germline V gene.

The CDR3 nucleotides read TGTGCCAGCAGCTTAGCGGGACTAGCGGGGAACTACAATGAGCAGTTCTTC. Protein product: CASSLAGLAGNYNEQFF. V is TRBV7-9 and J is TRBJ2-1, with TRBD2 identical over 13 bases. The CDR3 has 17 residues. From germline, CDR1 is SEHNR and CDR2 FQNEAQ (reference sequence). The ends lost 0 bases at V and 3 bases at J; junction bases unmatched: 2. Variable domain in full (rest from reference TRBV7-9 and TRBJ2-1): DTGVSQNPRHKITKRGQNVTFRCDPISEHNRLYWYRQTLGQGPEFLTYFQNEAQLEKSRLLSDRFSAERPKGSFSTLEIQRTEQGDSAMYLCASSLAGLAGNYNEQFFGPGTRLTVL.

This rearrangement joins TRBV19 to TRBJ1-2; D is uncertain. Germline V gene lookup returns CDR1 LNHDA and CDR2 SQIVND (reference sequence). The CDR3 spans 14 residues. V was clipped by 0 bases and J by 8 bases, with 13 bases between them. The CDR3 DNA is TGTGCCAGTAGTATAGATACGGCAGTGCGGGGCTACACCTTC. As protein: CASSIDTAVRGYTF.

CDR3 residues: CASSFDRGQDYGYTF. CDR3 sequence (DNA): TGTGCCAGCAGCTTTGACAGGGGGCAGGACTATGGCTACACCTTC. This chain uses TRBV7-9 with TRBJ1-2; the match to TRBD1 covers 10 bases. Germline CDR1 is SEHNR and CDR2 is FQNEAQ (reference sequence). The CDR3 runs 15 residues. The V and J ends lost 3 bases and 3 bases, in that order; junction bases with no gene match: 4. Supplemented by reference TRBV7-9 and TRBJ1-2, the full variable domain reads DTGVSQNPRHKITKRGQNVTFRCDPISEHNRLYWYRQTLGQGPEFLTYFQNEAQLEKSRLLSDRFSAERPKGSFSTLEIQRTEQGDSAMYLCASSFDRGQDYGYTFGSGTRLTVV.

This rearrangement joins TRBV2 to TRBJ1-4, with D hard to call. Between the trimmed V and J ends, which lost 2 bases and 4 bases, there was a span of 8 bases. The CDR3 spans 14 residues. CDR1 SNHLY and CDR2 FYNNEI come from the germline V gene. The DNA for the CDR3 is TGTGCCAGCAGTGAAAACAGCTATAATGAAAAACTGTTTTTT. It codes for CASSENSYNEKLFF.

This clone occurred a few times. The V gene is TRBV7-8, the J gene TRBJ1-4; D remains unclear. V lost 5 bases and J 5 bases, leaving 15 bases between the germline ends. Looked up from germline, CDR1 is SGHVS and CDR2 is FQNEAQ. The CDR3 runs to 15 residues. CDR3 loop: CASSRGRGPNEKLFF. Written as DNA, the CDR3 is TGTGCCAGCAGCCGCGGCCGCGGGCCAAATGAAAAACTGTTTTTT.

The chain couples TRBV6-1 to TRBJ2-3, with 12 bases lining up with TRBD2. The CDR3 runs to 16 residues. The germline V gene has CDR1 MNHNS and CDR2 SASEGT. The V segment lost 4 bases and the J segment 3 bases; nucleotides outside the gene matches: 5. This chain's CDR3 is CASSVLAGGPTDTQYF. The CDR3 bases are TGTGCCAGCAGTGTGCTAGCGGGAGGGCCAACAGATACGCAGTATTTT.